The 22 T cell receptor beta chains below were found in one sample sequenced in a study of lymphopenia after photon versus proton radiotherapy. Sequencing was performed with immunoSEQ multiplex PCR; in TCRdb, only in-frame clones are kept and a portion is missing. The sample includes approximately 65,000 clones, around 87% of them seen just once. The specimen was peripheral blood, collected from a patient treated with proton-based radiotherapy. The receptors shown here come from an elderly man with esophageal cancer.

The V and J genes are TRBV2 and TRBJ1-1; D gene uncertain. The CDR3 runs 13 residues. Germline values: CDR1 SNHLY, CDR2 FYNNEI. Trimming pared 5 bases from V and 11 bases from J, leaving 18 bases between. CDR3: CASSPREHTVAFF. Written as DNA, the CDR3 is TGTGCCAGCAGTCCGAGAGAACATACTGTGGCTTTCTTT. Looking up the rest from reference TRBV2 and TRBJ1-1 gives the full variable domain: EPEVTQTPSHQVTQMGQEVILRCVPISNHLYFYWYRQILGQKVEFLVSFYNNEISEKSEIFDDQFSVERPDGSNFTLKIRSTKLEDSAMYFCASSPREHTVAFFGQGTRLTVV.

The gene calls are TRBV4-1 and TRBJ2-7; D could derive from TRBD1 or TRBD2 (5 bases each). The CDR3 length is 16 residues. Germline CDR1 reads MGHRA; CDR2 reads YSYEKL. Trimming cost V 2 bases and J 0 bases, with 14 bases left between them. The CDR3 is CASSQSWDASSYEQYF. CDR3 sequence (DNA): TGCGCCAGCAGCCAATCTTGGGACGCGAGCTCCTACGAGCAGTACTTC.

The genes are TRBV4-2 and TRBJ2-5; D is unresolved. The CDR3 loop spans 16 amino acids. Germline assignment: CDR1 LGHNA and CDR2 YNFKEQ. V lost 0 bases to trimming and J lost 3 bases, with 14 bases between them. The CDR3, as DNA: TGTGCCAGCAGCCAAGACCCGCGATTTTCAGAAGAGACCCAGTACTTC. It translates to CASSQDPRFSEETQYF.

This clone turned up a few times. The V call is TRBV30, the J call TRBJ1-1; no firm D call. The CDR3 is 12 amino acids. Germline V gives CDR1 GTSNPN, CDR2 SVGIG (reference sequence). Deletions cut 0 bases from V and 6 bases from J, with 8 bases between. CDR3 protein: CAWSVSAAEAFF. Written as DNA, the CDR3 is TGTGCCTGGAGTGTCTCTGCTGCTGAAGCTTTCTTT.

This clone appeared a single time. This chain uses TRBV6-4 with TRBJ2-1, with D tentatively TRBD2 (5 bases). This CDR3 has 13 amino acids. V dropped 6 bases and J dropped 9 bases, with 15 bases sitting between them. CDR1 and CDR2 from the germline V gene are MRHNA and SNTAGT. CDR3 bases: TGTGCCAGCAGCACAGAACACGAGGGTGAGCAGTTCTTC. Translation: CASSTEHEGEQFF.

The genes are TRBV11-2 and TRBJ1-1; possible D gene TRBD1, 5 bases. Trimming left V 5 bases short and J 3 bases short, with 10 bases between. The germline V gene encodes CDR1 SGHAT and CDR2 FQNNGV. This CDR3 region has 13 residues. DNA for the CDR3: TGTGCCAGCAGCCAATTCAGGGACACTGAAGCTTTCTTT. Protein sequence: CASSQFRDTEAFF.

The V call is TRBV5-4, the J call TRBJ2-5; the D is unclear. With 1 base removed from V and 5 bases from J, the gap between germline ends came to 9 bases. There are 13 residues in the CDR3. The germline CDR1 and CDR2 sequences are SGHNT and YYREEE (reference sequence). The CDR3 DNA is TGTGCCAGCAGCTTGTGGAGTAGTGAGACCCAGTACTTC. Its protein product is CASSLWSSETQYF.

The chain joins TRBV5-4 to TRBJ1-2, with TRBD1 as a possible D gene (6 bases). The CDR3 extends over 13 amino acids. Germline CDR1 SGHNT, CDR2 YYREEE (reference sequence). V dropped 3 bases and J dropped 4 bases, with 10 bases sitting between them. In DNA form, the CDR3 reads TGTGCCAGCAGCTCGTGGGGGCTCTATGGCTACACCTTC. Translation gives CASSSWGLYGYTF.

The rearrangement joins TRBV5-1 to TRBJ1-2; weak D call: TRBD1 (5 bases). The CDR3 length is 15 residues. Per germline, CDR1 SGHRS and CDR2 YFSETQ. Trimming removed 4 bases at V and 3 bases at J, with 16 bases between. DNA of the CDR3: TGCGCCAGCAGCATCTGGCTCGGGGGAGACTATGGCTACACCTTC. Amino acids: CASSIWLGGDYGYTF.

The CDR3 DNA sequence: TGTGCCAGCAGTCTTTCAGGGACTGGCTACACCTTC. Its protein product is CASSLSGTGYTF. The genes are TRBV5-5 and TRBJ1-2; a weak D match, TRBD1 (5 bases). V was trimmed by 5 bases and J by 7 bases, leaving 12 bases between them. In germline, CDR1 is SGHKS, CDR2 YYEKEE (reference sequence). The CDR3 has 12 residues. Variable domain in full (rest from reference TRBV5-5 and TRBJ1-2): DAGVTQSPTHLIKTRGQQVTLRCSPISGHKSVSWYQQVLGQGPQFIFQYYEKEERGRGNFPDRFSARQFPNYSSELNVNALLLGDSALYLCASSLSGTGYTFGSGTRLTVV.

V and J are TRBV5-4 and TRBJ2-2; D may be TRBD2 (6 bases). The CDR3 consists of 14 residues. Germline V gene data show CDR1 as SGHNT and CDR2 as YYREEE (reference sequence). V was trimmed by 4 bases and J by 3 bases, leaving 10 bases between them. This CDR3 is CASSRGTDTGELFF. Written as DNA, the CDR3 is TGTGCCAGCAGCCGTGGGACTGACACCGGGGAGCTGTTTTTT.

The chain carries TRBV27 and TRBJ2-6, with TRBD1 identical over 8 bases. J was trimmed by 2 bases and V by 5 bases; bases with no gene match: 8. CDR1 and CDR2 from the germline V gene are MNHEY and SMNVEV (reference sequence). The length of the CDR3 is 17 residues. The DNA for the CDR3 is TGTGCCAGCAGTCTAGGACAGGGACTTGCTGGGGCCAACGTCCTGACTTTC. Its translation is CASSLGQGLAGANVLTF.

The CDR3 sequence is CASSSGTGNTEAFF. The CDR3 DNA reads TGCGCCAGCAGCTCCGGGACAGGGAACACTGAAGCTTTCTTT. The chain links TRBV5-1 to TRBJ1-1, with 8 bases identical to TRBD1. Losses at the gene ends were 3 bases for V and 1 base for J; bases not matched to a gene: 2. Germline loops: CDR1 SGHRS, CDR2 YFSETQ. CDR3 size: 14 residues.

The chain carries TRBV7-9 and TRBJ1-1; D perhaps matches TRBD1 (5 bases). The V gene's germline CDR1 is SEHNR and CDR2 FQNEAQ (reference sequence). V dropped 5 bases and J dropped 7 bases, with 8 bases sitting between them. The CDR3 extends over 11 amino acids. The CDR3 region is CASSPRGEAFF. In DNA, the CDR3 is TGTGCCAGCAGCCCGAGGGGTGAAGCTTTCTTT.

The chain has TRBV6-4 and TRBJ1-2, with TRBD1 identical over 7 bases. V lost 3 bases, J lost 8 bases, and 6 bases stayed unmatched. CDR1 is MRHNA and CDR2 is SNTAGT in the germline V gene. There are 13 residues in the CDR3. The CDR3 is CASSETGARGYTF. The CDR3 DNA reads TGTGCCAGCAGTGAAACAGGGGCGCGAGGCTACACCTTC.

Written as DNA, the CDR3 is TGTGCCAGCAGCTTAGTATCGGGACTCACTGAAGCTTTCTTT. Protein: CASSLVSGLTEAFF. The genes are TRBV11-2 and TRBJ1-1; TRBD1 might be the D (5 bases). V was clipped by 1 base and J by 4 bases, with 10 bases between them. CDR3 length: 14 amino acids. Germline assignment: CDR1 SGHAT and CDR2 FQNNGV. The variable domain in full, with the rest retrieved from reference TRBV11-2 and TRBJ1-1, is EAGVAQSPRYKIIEKRQSVAFWCNPISGHATLYWYQQILGQGPKLLIQFQNNGVVDDSQLPKDRFSAERLKGVDSTLKIQPAKLEDSAVYLCASSLVSGLTEAFFGQGTRLTVV.

Notes on this clone: The junction departs from germline at one end; a sequencing error may be responsible. The sample has other DNA sequences that encode this CDR3 too. The rearrangement uses TRBV7-2 and TRBJ2-7; D is undetermined. The germline CDR1 and CDR2 sequences are SGHTA and FQGNSA. The CDR3 consists of 15 residues. CDR3 nucleotides: TGCGCCAGCAGCCCCCCAGTGAGGTCTACCTACGAGCAGTACTTC. Its translation is CASSPPVRSTYEQYF.

V is TRBV2 and J is TRBJ2-7, with D perhaps TRBD2 (5 bases). V lost 3 bases, J lost 9 bases, and 15 bases lay in between. Germline CDR1 reads SNHLY; CDR2 reads FYNNEI. The CDR3 is made up of 13 amino acids. The CDR3 loop reads CASSDLDWVVQYF. The CDR3 DNA follows: TGTGCCAGCAGTGACTTGGACTGGGTGGTGCAGTACTTC.

A single count supports this clone. The genes are TRBV10-1 and TRBJ2-2; the D is unclear. Germline CDR1 and CDR2: WNHNN and SYGVQD (reference sequence). The V end lost 2 bases, the J end lost 2 bases, and 15 bases lay between the germline ends. The CDR3 runs 17 residues. The CDR3 DNA is TGCGCCAGCAGTGAGGTAATCGGTAGCCCAAACACCGGGGAGCTGTTTTTT. Protein: CASSEVIGSPNTGELFF.

This chain connects TRBV7-8 to TRBJ2-2, with TRBD2 identical over 12 bases. V dropped 5 bases and J dropped 5; count of bases not matched to a gene: 15. The CDR3 contains 19 residues. CDR1 SGHVS and CDR2 FQNEAQ come from the germline V gene. CDR3 region: CASSLPGLAGGLRTGELFF. The CDR3 coding sequence is TGTGCCAGCAGCCTACCGGGACTAGCGGGTGGGTTGAGGACCGGGGAGCTGTTTTTT.

The chain joins TRBV9 to TRBJ1-2; no clear D. CDR3 length equals 16 residues. Germline CDR1 is SGDLS and CDR2 is YYNGEE. V was trimmed by 3 bases and J by 8 bases, leaving 23 bases between them. CDR3 coding DNA: TGTGCCAGCAGCGCCGACCCCAGGCTCTGGGTGGACGGCTACACCTTC. It encodes CASSADPRLWVDGYTF.

This clone has a single count. The chain is built from TRBV2 and TRBJ1-2; D is undetermined. The CDR3 consists of 12 residues. The germline gives CDR1 SNHLY, CDR2 FYNNEI. V was shortened by 4 bases and J by 8 bases, with 11 bases between the two germline ends. This CDR3 is CASSVRAEGYTF. The CDR3 bases are TGTGCCAGCAGTGTGCGGGCCGAAGGCTACACCTTC.